These 21 T cell receptor beta chains share one sample of origin, sequenced in a study of cytomegalovirus exposure and HLA in healthy donors. Vbeta (60) and Jbeta (13) primers were used in the PCR. Repertoires were generated with immunoSEQ multiplex PCR, while TCRdb's copy carries only in-frame clones and drops some. Among some 110,000 clones listed, over 65% were seen once. The sequenced sample consisted of PBMCs. The receptors shown here come from a middle-aged man in good health and CMV-seropositive.

The table lists this clone with a few counts. The chain carries TRBV7-2 and TRBJ2-2, with a tentative D call TRBD2 (7 bases). Germline V CDR1 and CDR2: SGHTA, FQGNSA. Deletions cut 1 base from V and 4 bases from J, with 13 bases between. The CDR3 has 16 residues. The CDR3 spells CASSLGGGRATGELFF. For the CDR3, the DNA is TGTGCCAGCAGCTTAGGCGGGGGCAGGGCCACCGGGGAGCTGTTTTTT.

This clone was seen only a few times. This chain joins TRBV4-2 and TRBJ2-7; 12 bases line up with TRBD2. J lost 5 bases, V lost 4 bases, and 12 bases had no gene match. This CDR3 is 17 amino acids long. Germline assignment: CDR1 LGHNA and CDR2 YNFKEQ. The CDR3 is CASSPQGASGRVNEQYF. The CDR3 region has the DNA TGTGCCAGCAGCCCCCAGGGGGCTAGCGGGAGGGTCAACGAGCAGTACTTC.

The J gene is TRBJ2-5, the V gene TRBV9; D possibly corresponds to TRBD1 (5 bases). The V end was cut by 0 bases, the J end by 1 base, with 13 bases between. The CDR3 runs to 16 residues. CDR1 and CDR2 (germline): SGDLS, YYNGEE. This CDR3 reads CASSVGAGSPQETQYF. CDR3 coding DNA: TGTGCCAGCAGCGTAGGGGCAGGGTCCCCCCAAGAGACCCAGTACTTC. Full variable domain (remainder filled in from reference TRBV9 and TRBJ2-5): DSGVTQTPKHLITATGQRVTLRCSPRSGDLSVYWYQQSLDQGLQFLIQYYNGEERAKGNILERFSAQQFPDLHSELNLSSLELGDSALYFCASSVGAGSPQETQYFGPGTRLLVL.

V usage is TRBV28 and J usage is TRBJ2-5; possibly TRBD1 for D (6 bases). V gave up 2 bases and J gave up 5 bases, with 9 bases separating them. The CDR3 extends over 13 amino acids. CDR1 MDHEN and CDR2 SYDVKM come from the germline V gene. The CDR3 sequence is CASSLTGWETQYF. Here the CDR3 DNA reads TGTGCCAGCAGTTTAACAGGGTGGGAGACCCAGTACTTC. Full variable domain (rest looked up from reference TRBV28 and TRBJ2-5): DVKVTQSSRYLVKRTGEKVFLECVQDMDHENMFWYRQDPGLGLRLIYFSYDVKMKEKGDIPEGYSVSREKKERFSLILESASTNQTSMYLCASSLTGWETQYFGPGTRLLVL.

The chain has TRBV7-9 and TRBJ2-3; 11 bases align to TRBD2. The CDR3 extends over 17 amino acids. The J segment lost 6 bases and the V segment lost 0 bases, leaving 8 bases of the junction unmatched. From germline, CDR1 is SEHNR and CDR2 FQNEAQ (reference sequence). The CDR3 is CASSLAVLAGGGDTQYF. The DNA for the CDR3 is TGTGCCAGCAGCTTAGCGGTTCTAGCGGGGGGAGGCGATACGCAGTATTTT.

In its sample, this clone was seen a few times. The CDR3 nucleotides read TGTGCCAGCAGTGAAGACTTTGGGGCCAGCTCCTACAATGAGCAGTTCTTC. Translated, it gives CASSEDFGASSYNEQFF. This rearrangement joins TRBV2 to TRBJ2-1; D possibly corresponds to TRBD1 (5 bases). The CDR3 contains 17 residues. With 1 base removed from V and 0 bases from J, the gap between germline ends came to 13 bases. The germline V gene has CDR1 SNHLY and CDR2 FYNNEI.

The count of this clone is one. The rearrangement links TRBV6-5 to TRBJ2-1, with 10 bases lining up with TRBD2. Germline CDR1 is MNHEY and CDR2 is SVGAGI. J gave up 0 bases and V 2 bases, and 1 base lay outside the gene matches. This CDR3 spans 16 amino acids. CDR3 in DNA: TGTGCCAGCAGTTACGGACTAGCGGTCTCCTACAATGAGCAGTTCTTC. Translating it yields CASSYGLAVSYNEQFF.

This chain uses TRBV7-9 with TRBJ1-5; D not certain. V shed 1 base and J shed 7 bases, with 8 bases lying between them. The CDR3 extends over 13 amino acids. The germline V gene encodes CDR1 SEHNR and CDR2 FQNEAQ (reference sequence). CDR3 nucleotides: TGTGCCAGCAGCTTAGATCGGTGGCAGCCCCAGCATTTT. As protein: CASSLDRWQPQHF. Full variable domain (outside the CDR3, taken from reference TRBV7-9 and TRBJ1-5): DTGVSQNPRHKITKRGQNVTFRCDPISEHNRLYWYRQTLGQGPEFLTYFQNEAQLEKSRLLSDRFSAERPKGSFSTLEIQRTEQGDSAMYLCASSLDRWQPQHFGDGTRLSIL.

The chain carries TRBV18 and TRBJ1-4; D gene unclear. Germline CDR1 reads KGHSH; CDR2 reads LQKENI. V was cut by 4 bases and J by 5 bases, with 8 bases left in between. This CDR3 has 13 residues. Here the CDR3 DNA reads TGTGCCAGCTCACAGAGGGAAAATGAAAAACTGTTTTTT. As protein: CASSQRENEKLFF.

The count of this clone is one. This sequence joins TRBV5-1 and TRBJ1-3, with 8 bases lining up with TRBD1. The CDR3 consists of 17 residues. Germline assignment: CDR1 SGHRS and CDR2 YFSETQ. The ends lost 5 bases at V and 0 bases at J; junction bases unmatched: 10. The CDR3 bases are TGCGCCAGCAGTCGGGTGACAGGGGTCGCCTCTGGAAACACCATATATTTT. Encoded protein: CASSRVTGVASGNTIYF.

This rearrangement joins TRBV5-5 to TRBJ2-7, with TRBD1 identical over 9 bases. V lost 4 bases and J lost 1; bases outside the gene matches: 9. The CDR3 length is 16 residues. In germline, CDR1 is SGHKS, CDR2 YYEKEE (reference sequence). The CDR3: CASSLGTGTGSYEQYF. The CDR3 DNA reads as TGTGCCAGCAGCCTGGGTACCGGGACAGGGTCCTACGAGCAGTACTTC.

The chain joins TRBV6-5 to TRBJ2-7, with D unclear. The ends were cut back, 1 base at V and 2 bases at J, with 9 bases in the middle. This CDR3 comprises 14 residues. Germline V gene sequence: CDR1 MNHEY, CDR2 SVGAGI. CDR3 region: CASSYYSTTYEQYF. DNA for the CDR3: TGTGCCAGCAGTTACTACAGTACCACCTACGAGCAGTACTTC.

This clone has just one count. The chain carries TRBV6-1 and TRBJ2-3; weak D call: TRBD2 (5 bases). This CDR3 contains 13 residues. The V and J ends lost 2 bases and 6 bases respectively, with 9 bases between them. Germline V gene data show CDR1 as MNHNS and CDR2 as SASEGT. The CDR3 region is CASSEPGSDTQYF. CDR3 coding DNA: TGTGCCAGCAGTGAACCGGGATCCGATACGCAGTATTTT.

The rearrangement joins TRBV7-9 to TRBJ2-3; 14 nucleotides match TRBD2. Germline V lookup: CDR1 SEHNR, CDR2 FQNEAQ (reference sequence). Trimming took 3 bases from V and 2 from J; bases not matched to a gene: 4. The CDR3 covers 17 residues. The CDR3 loop is CASSLGLAGAATDTQYF. The CDR3 bases are TGTGCCAGCAGCTTGGGACTAGCGGGGGCGGCCACAGATACGCAGTATTTT.

The chain is built from TRBV7-9 and TRBJ1-4; a possible D gene is TRBD1 (5 bases). This CDR3 is built from 16 residues. V was cut by 4 bases and J by 3 bases, with 15 bases left in between. The germline V gene has CDR1 SEHNR and CDR2 FQNEAQ (reference sequence). The CDR3 sequence is CASSSILRDSNEKLFF. The CDR3 DNA follows: TGTGCCAGCAGCTCCATACTCCGGGACTCTAATGAAAAACTGTTTTTT.

The CDR3 coding sequence is TGTGCCAGCTCACCACTACAGGGGGGACCTGGGGCCAACGTCCTGACTTTC. It specifies CASSPLQGGPGANVLTF. The chain joins TRBV18 to TRBJ2-6; 8 nucleotides line up with TRBD1. CDR1 KGHSH and CDR2 LQKENI come from the germline V gene. The CDR3 length is 17 residues. V trimming: 1 base; J trimming: 2 bases; junction bases outside the gene matches: 4.

Only a few counts were recorded for this clone. The V gene is TRBV6-6, the J gene TRBJ2-2; 8 bases are shared with TRBD2. Germline CDR1 is MNHNY and CDR2 is SVGAGI (reference sequence). The V and J ends lost 5 bases and 7 bases, in that order; junction bases with no gene match: 9. This CDR3 spans 15 amino acids. CDR3 nucleotide sequence: TGTGCCAGCAGTAGTACTAGCGGTCTTGGCGGGGAGCTGTTTTTT. Amino acid sequence: CASSSTSGLGGELFF.

This sequence joins TRBV7-9 and TRBJ1-2; the D is unclear. Trimming took off 3 bases at V and 8 bases at J, with 13 bases between the two ends. Germline V CDR1 and CDR2: SEHNR, FQNEAQ (reference sequence). This CDR3 has 13 amino acids. This chain's CDR3 is CASSFPSSVGYTF. For the CDR3, the DNA is TGTGCCAGCAGCTTCCCTTCTTCCGTGGGCTACACCTTC.

This clone occurred a few times. The chain is built from TRBV12-5 and TRBJ2-1; TRBD2 agrees at 7 bases. The length of the CDR3 is 16 residues. V trimming: 5 bases; J trimming: 3 bases; junction bases outside the gene matches: 10. Per the germline V gene, CDR1 is LGHNT and CDR2 is FRNRAP. This CDR3 is CASGPPGREYYNEQFF. The DNA for the CDR3 is TGTGCTAGTGGTCCTCCCGGGCGGGAGTACTACAATGAGCAGTTCTTC.

The table lists this clone with a few counts. The chain carries TRBV6-5 and TRBJ2-5; 7 bases map to TRBD1. CDR1 and CDR2 (germline): MNHEY, SVGAGI. The trim removed 2 bases at V and 1 base at J, leaving 4 bases unmatched. This CDR3 is 15 amino acids long. CDR3 bases: TGTGCCAGCAGTTACGGACAGGCCAGCCAAGAGACCCAGTACTTC. This sequence encodes CASSYGQASQETQYF.

This clone was detected only a few times. The chain couples TRBV21-1 to TRBJ2-3; the table names TRBD2, a call not compared with the DNA. TRBV21-1 counts as a pseudogene. The CDR3 loop spans 16 amino acids. The CDR3 here is CASPKREGLHTDTQYF. The DNA for the CDR3 is TGTGCCAGCCCCAAGCGGGAAGGGCTCCACACAGATACGCAGTATTTT.